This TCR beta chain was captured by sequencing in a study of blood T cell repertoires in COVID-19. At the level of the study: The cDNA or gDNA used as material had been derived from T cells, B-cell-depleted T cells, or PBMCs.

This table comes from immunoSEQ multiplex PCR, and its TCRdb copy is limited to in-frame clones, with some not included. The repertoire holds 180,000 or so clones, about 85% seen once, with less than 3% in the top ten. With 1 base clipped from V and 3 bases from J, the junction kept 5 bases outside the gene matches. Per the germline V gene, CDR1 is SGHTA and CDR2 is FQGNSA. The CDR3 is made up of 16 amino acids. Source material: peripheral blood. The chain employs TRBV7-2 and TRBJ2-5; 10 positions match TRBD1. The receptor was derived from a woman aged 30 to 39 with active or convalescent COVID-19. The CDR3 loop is CASSLVDRGMEETQYF. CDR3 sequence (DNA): TGTGCCAGCAGCTTAGTGGACAGGGGGATGGAAGAGACCCAGTACTTC.